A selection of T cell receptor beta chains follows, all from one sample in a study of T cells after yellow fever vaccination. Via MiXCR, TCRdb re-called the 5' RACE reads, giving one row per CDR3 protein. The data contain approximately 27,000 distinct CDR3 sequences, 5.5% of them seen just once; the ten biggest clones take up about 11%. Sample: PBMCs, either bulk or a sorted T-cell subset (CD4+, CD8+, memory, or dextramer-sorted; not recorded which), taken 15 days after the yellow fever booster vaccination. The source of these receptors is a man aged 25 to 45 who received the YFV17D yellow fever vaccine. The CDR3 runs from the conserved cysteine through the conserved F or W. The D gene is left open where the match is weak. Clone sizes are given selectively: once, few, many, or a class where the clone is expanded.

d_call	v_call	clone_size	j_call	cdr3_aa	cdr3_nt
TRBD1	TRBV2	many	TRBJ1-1	CASRTGGNTEAFF	TGTGCCAGTCGGACAGGGGGCAACACTGAAGCTTTCTTT
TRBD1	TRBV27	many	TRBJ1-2	CASSRQGGAYGYTF	TGTGCCAGCAGTCGACAGGGGGGAGCCTATGGCTACACCTTC
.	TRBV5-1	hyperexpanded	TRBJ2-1	CASSGNNEQFF	TGCGCCAGCAGCGGAAACAATGAGCAGTTCTTC
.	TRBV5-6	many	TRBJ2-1	CASSDVELRYNEQFF	TGTGCCAGCAGCGACGTGGAACTACGGTACAATGAGCAGTTCTTC
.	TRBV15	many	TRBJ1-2	CATSREEGDGYTF	TGTGCCACCAGCCGTGAAGAGGGGGATGGCTACACCTTC
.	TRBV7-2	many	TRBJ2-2	CASSSGGNTGELFF	TGTGCCAGCAGCTCTGGAGGGAACACCGGGGAGCTGTTTTTT
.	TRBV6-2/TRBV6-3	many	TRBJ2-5	CASSYKAEETQYF	TGTGCCAGCAGTTACAAGGCTGAAGAGACCCAGTACTTC
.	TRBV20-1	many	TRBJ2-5	CSAGSGETQYF	TGCAGTGCTGGGAGTGGGGAGACCCAGTACTTC
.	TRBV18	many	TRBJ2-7	CASSPPQSYEQYF	TGTGCCAGCTCACCACCGCAATCCTACGAGCAGTACTTC
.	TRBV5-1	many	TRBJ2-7	CASRQVDEQYF	TGCGCCAGTCGGCAGGTCGACGAGCAGTACTTC
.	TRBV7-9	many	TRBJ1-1	CACTPNTEAFF	TGTGCCTGTACCCCGAACACTGAAGCTTTCTTT
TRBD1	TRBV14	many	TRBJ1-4	CASSPRSGTGAEKLFF	TGTGCCAGCAGCCCCAGGTCCGGGACAGGGGCTGAAAAACTGTTTTTT
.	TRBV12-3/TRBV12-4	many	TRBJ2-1	CASSSGAYNEQFF	TGTGCCAGCAGTTCGGGAGCCTACAATGAGCAGTTCTTC
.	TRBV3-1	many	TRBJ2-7	CASSRPNFSDEQYF	TGTGCCAGCAGCCGCCCAAACTTTAGTGACGAGCAGTACTTC
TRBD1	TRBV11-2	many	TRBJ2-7	CASSLGFGTGAYEQYF	TGTGCCAGCAGCTTAGGTTTCGGGACAGGAGCATACGAGCAGTACTTC
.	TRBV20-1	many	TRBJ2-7	CSATPWDGAEEQYF	TGCAGTGCAACACCCTGGGACGGGGCAGAGGAGCAGTACTTC
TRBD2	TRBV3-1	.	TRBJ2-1	CASSHNSAGGIYEQFF	TGTGCCAGCAGCCATAACAGCGCGGGAGGGATCTATGAGCAGTTCTTC
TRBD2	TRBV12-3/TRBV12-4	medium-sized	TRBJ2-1	CASSHGLAGIYNEQFF	TGTGCCAGCAGCCACGGACTAGCGGGGATATACAATGAGCAGTTCTTC
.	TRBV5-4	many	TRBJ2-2	CASSFGGSSTGELFF	TGTGCCAGCAGCTTTGGGGGTAGTTCCACCGGGGAGCTGTTTTTT
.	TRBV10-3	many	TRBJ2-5	CAISESNRKETQYF	TGTGCCATCAGTGAGTCAAACAGAAAAGAGACCCAGTACTTC
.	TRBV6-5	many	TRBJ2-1	CASSYSNGVEQFF	TGTGCCAGCAGTTACTCGAATGGTGTTGAGCAGTTCTTC
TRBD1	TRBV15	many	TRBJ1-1	CATSRYEGTGLNTEAFF	TGTGCCACCAGCAGATATGAAGGGACAGGGTTGAACACTGAAGCTTTCTTT
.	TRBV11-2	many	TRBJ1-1	CASSLLDREAFF	TGTGCCAGCAGCTTATTAGACAGGGAAGCTTTCTTT
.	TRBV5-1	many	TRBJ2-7	CASAAIDRPNYEQYF	TGCGCCAGCGCGGCGATTGACAGGCCCAACTACGAGCAGTACTTC
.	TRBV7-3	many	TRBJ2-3	CASSLGPVADTQYF	TGTGCCAGCAGCTTAGGTCCGGTCGCAGATACGCAGTATTTT
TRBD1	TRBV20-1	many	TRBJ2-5	CSAHPGQGIQETQYF	TGCAGTGCTCATCCAGGACAGGGAATACAAGAGACCCAGTACTTC
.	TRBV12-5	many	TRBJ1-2	CASGLEQGGPNYGYTF	TGTGCTAGTGGTTTGGAACAGGGTGGACCCAACTATGGCTACACCTTC
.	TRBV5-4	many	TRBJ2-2	CASSPRRPLNTGELFF	TGTGCCAGCAGTCCCAGACGGCCACTGAACACCGGGGAGCTGTTTTTT
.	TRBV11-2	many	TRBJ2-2	CASSLRSRADTGELFF	TGTGCCAGCAGCTTAAGGTCTAGGGCGGACACCGGGGAGCTGTTTTTT
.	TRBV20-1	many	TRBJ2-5	CSGMRGEGETQYF	TGCAGCGGGATGAGGGGAGAGGGAGAGACCCAGTACTTC
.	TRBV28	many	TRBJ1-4	CASNYLGGQEKLFF	TGTGCCAGCAACTACCTAGGGGGGCAAGAAAAACTGTTTTTT
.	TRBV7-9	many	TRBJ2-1	CASSLQAPGPYNEQFF	TGTGCCAGCAGCTTACAGGCACCGGGCCCTTACAATGAGCAGTTCTTC
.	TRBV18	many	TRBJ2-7	CASSPRPPSDEQYF	TGTGCCAGCTCACCCCGACCACCATCGGACGAGCAGTACTTC
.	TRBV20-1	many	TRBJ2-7	CSASLRRGYEQYF	TGCAGTGCTAGTTTGCGTAGGGGGTACGAGCAGTACTTC
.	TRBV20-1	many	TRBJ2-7	CSARQGSYEQYF	TGCAGTGCTAGACAGGGGTCCTACGAGCAGTACTTC
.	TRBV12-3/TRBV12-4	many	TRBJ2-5	CASSFGETQYF	TGTGCCAGCAGTTTTGGGGAGACCCAGTACTTC
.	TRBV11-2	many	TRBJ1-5	CASSLEGLDQPQHF	TGTGCCAGCAGCTTGGAGGGTTTAGATCAGCCCCAGCATTTT
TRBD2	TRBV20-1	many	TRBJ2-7	CSALGLAGGSSRNEQYF	TGCAGTGCTCTTGGGCTAGCGGGAGGGTCATCGCGGAACGAGCAGTACTTC
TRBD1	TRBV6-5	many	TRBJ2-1	CASSYSRGQSYNEQFF	TGTGCCAGCAGTTACTCGAGGGGGCAGTCCTACAATGAGCAGTTCTTC
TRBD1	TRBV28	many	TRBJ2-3	CASSLGQGGGTQYF	TGTGCCAGCAGCTTAGGACAGGGAGGCGGTACGCAGTATTTT
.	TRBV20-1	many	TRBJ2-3	CSAVKLGDTQYF	TGCAGTGCCGTAAAGTTGGGAGATACGCAGTATTTT
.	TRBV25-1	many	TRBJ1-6	CATSTKYNSPLHF	TGTGCCACCAGTACAAAGTATAATTCACCCCTCCACTTT
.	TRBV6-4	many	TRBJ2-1	CASSDGGNEQFF	TGTGCCAGCAGTGACGGGGGCAATGAGCAGTTCTTC
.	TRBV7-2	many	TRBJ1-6	CASSAGTYLGSPLHF	TGTGCCAGCAGCGCTGGGACCTACTTAGGGTCACCCCTCCACTTT
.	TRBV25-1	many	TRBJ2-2	CASSGRGSNTGELFF	TGTGCCAGCAGTGGGAGGGGCTCGAACACCGGGGAGCTGTTTTTT
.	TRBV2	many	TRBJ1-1	CATRRKNTEAFF	TGTGCCACTAGGAGGAAGAACACTGAAGCTTTCTTT
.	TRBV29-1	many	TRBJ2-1	CSVYLQRNEQFF	TGCAGCGTCTATTTACAGCGCAATGAGCAGTTCTTC
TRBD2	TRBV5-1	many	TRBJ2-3	CASSSSGLAGGRNTQYF	TGCGCCAGCAGCTCGTCGGGACTAGCGGGAGGCCGGAATACGCAGTATTTT
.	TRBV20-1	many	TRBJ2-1	CSARVFSGRFF	TGCAGTGCTAGAGTATTCAGCGGACGGTTCTTC
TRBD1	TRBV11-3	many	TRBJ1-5	CASSLETGGNQPQHF	TGTGCCAGCAGCTTAGAGACAGGGGGCAACCAGCCCCAGCATTTT
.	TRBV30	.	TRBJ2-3	CAWSRGSSQYF	TGTGCCTGGAGTCGGGGATCGTCGCAGTATTTT
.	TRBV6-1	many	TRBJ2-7	CASSVGGSYEQYF	TGTGCCAGCAGTGTGGGCGGCTCCTACGAGCAGTACTTC
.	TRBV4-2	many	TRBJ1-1	CASSQVPKTRVGSTEAFF	TGTGCCAGCAGCCAAGTTCCCAAGACGAGGGTGGGGAGCACTGAAGCTTTCTTT
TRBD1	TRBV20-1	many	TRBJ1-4	CSAHQTGRFEKLFF	TGCAGTGCCCACCAGACAGGGAGGTTTGAAAAACTGTTTTTT